Shown below are 3 T cell receptor beta chains from a single sample sequenced in a study of blood T cell repertoires in COVID-19. TCRdb keeps only in-frame clones here, not all; method: immunoSEQ multiplex PCR. The sample holds fewer than 250,000 clones; around four fifths are singletons and the top ten take 6.5% to 9%. The material sequenced was peripheral blood. Every receptor here comes from a woman between 50 and 59 years old with active or convalescent COVID-19.

This clone was recorded only once. The rearrangement joins TRBV7-7 to TRBJ1-2; 9 nucleotides match TRBD1. Germline loops: CDR1 SSHAT, CDR2 FNYEAQ (reference sequence). This CDR3 has 16 amino acids. V dropped 5 bases and J dropped 12; count of bases not matched to a gene: 19. The CDR3 coding sequence is TGTGCCAGCAGCCGTCTACAGACCGGGACAGGGAGTATTAACACCTTC. Protein sequence: CASSRLQTGTGSINTF.

V and J are TRBV6-5 and TRBJ1-6; the D is unclear. There are 11 residues in the CDR3. Trimming took 6 bases from V and 7 from J, leaving 4 bases between them. CDR1 and CDR2 from the germline V gene are MNHEY and SVGAGI. The DNA for the CDR3 is TGTGCCAGCAGCCTCAATTCACCCCTCCACTTT. This sequence encodes CASSLNSPLHF.

As DNA, the CDR3 is TGTGCCAGCAGTTTTTACCGAGGAGGGTCGGAAGAAAAACTGTTTTTT. Its protein is CASSFYRGGSEEKLFF. J is TRBJ1-4 and V is TRBV28; no firm D call. The CDR3 sequence is 16 residues long. Germline V gene sequence: CDR1 MDHEN, CDR2 SYDVKM. The V and J ends lost 3 bases and 8 bases respectively, with 19 bases between them.